This T cell receptor (beta chain) emerged from a study of identical twins. Findings and caveats of the study: Fewer insertions characterized abundant cord blood beta clonotypes, whereas memory repertoires showed none. Sequences that were out-of-frame, alpha and twin-shared displayed an excess of low generation probability.

Regarding this clonotype: Its antigen is currently unknown.

This CDR3 region has 13 residues. The germline V and J ends were trimmed by 7 bases and 4 bases, with 11 bases remaining between them. Germline CDR1 and CDR2: MNHNS and SASEGT. TCRdb re-derived calls from the 5' RACE reads in MiXCR, one entry per CDR3 protein. The sample holds 300,000 to 400,000 distinct CDR3 sequences, roughly an eighth seen once. These same records also appear under a second study, on yellow fever vaccine responses in identical twins.

The V gene is TRBV6-1, the J gene TRBJ2-1; a possible D gene is TRBD1 (5 bases). The sample consisted of CD8+ T cells sorted from blood. The clonotype originates from a woman aged 18-35 years in good health. Written as DNA, the CDR3 is TGTGCCAGCAACCCGACAGAATACAATGAGCAGTTCTTC. Translating it yields CASNPTEYNEQFF.